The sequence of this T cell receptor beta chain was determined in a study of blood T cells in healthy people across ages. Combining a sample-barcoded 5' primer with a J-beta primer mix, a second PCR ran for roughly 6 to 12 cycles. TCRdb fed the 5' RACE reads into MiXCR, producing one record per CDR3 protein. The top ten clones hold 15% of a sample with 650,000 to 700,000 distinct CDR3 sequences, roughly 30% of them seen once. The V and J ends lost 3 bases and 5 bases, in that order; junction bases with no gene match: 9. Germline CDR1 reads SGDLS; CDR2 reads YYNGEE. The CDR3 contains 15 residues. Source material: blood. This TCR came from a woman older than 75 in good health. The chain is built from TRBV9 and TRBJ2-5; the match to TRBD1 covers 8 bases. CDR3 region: CASSGGQGGQETQYF. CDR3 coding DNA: TGTGCCAGCAGCGGAGGACAGGGCGGGCAGGAGACCCAGTACTTC.